Listed here are 19 T cell receptor beta chains from one sample, sequenced in a study of T cell responses to AZD1222 COVID-19 vaccine. This table comes from immunoSEQ multiplex PCR, and its TCRdb copy is limited to in-frame clones, with some not included. The sample holds more than 150,000 clones, about 89% seen once. This sample comprised peripheral blood, obtained 28 days after the second AZD1222 dose. Source of these receptors: an adult who received the AZD1222 COVID-19 vaccine.

The chain is built from TRBV19 and TRBJ1-5; no clear D gene. The germline V gene has CDR1 LNHDA and CDR2 SQIVND (reference sequence). Trimming left V 7 bases short and J 2 bases short, with 21 bases between. The length of the CDR3 is 17 residues. CDR3 sequence: CASIKTTDHWGNQPQHF. The CDR3 region has the DNA TGTGCCAGTATAAAAACGACCGACCATTGGGGCAATCAGCCCCAGCATTTT.

V gene TRBV28 combines with J gene TRBJ1-1; D gene ambiguous. Trimming took off 7 bases at V and 0 bases at J, with 15 bases between the two ends. CDR1 and CDR2 from the germline V gene are MDHEN and SYDVKM. The CDR3 is 15 amino acids. CDR3 nucleotides: TGTGCCAGCAAGGACGGAAAGCGAATGAACACTGAAGCTTTCTTT. It specifies CASKDGKRMNTEAFF.

This clone was detected only a few times. J is TRBJ1-1 and V is TRBV2; D is unresolved. Germline CDR1 and CDR2: SNHLY and FYNNEI. The CDR3 has 16 amino acids. V was clipped by 8 bases and J by 2 bases, with 21 bases between them. CDR3 sequence reads: CASPRSGKGRNTEAFF. CDR3 sequence (DNA): TGTGCCAGCCCAAGATCAGGAAAGGGAAGAAACACTGAAGCTTTCTTT.

The rearrangement uses TRBV30 and TRBJ2-7; 7 bases match TRBD2. V was clipped by 5 bases and J by 6 bases; unmatched bases: 4. The germline V gene has CDR1 GTSNPN and CDR2 SVGIG (reference sequence). This CDR3 comprises 11 residues. CDR3 in amino acids: CAWGEGGEQYF. CDR3 nucleotide sequence: TGTGCCTGGGGGGAGGGAGGCGAGCAGTACTTC.

V usage is TRBV5-1 and J usage is TRBJ2-1; no clear D gene. This CDR3 spans 15 amino acids. CDR1 and CDR2 (germline): SGHRS, YFSETQ. Trimming took off 7 bases at V and 3 bases at J, with 17 bases between the two ends. CDR3 region: CASALGPFIYNEQFF. Written as DNA, the CDR3 is TGCGCCAGCGCCCTAGGGCCTTTTATCTACAATGAGCAGTTCTTC.

The chain is built from TRBV7-2 and TRBJ1-1; D gene uncertain. The CDR3 runs to 15 residues. Trimming took off 5 bases at V and 3 bases at J, with 16 bases between the two ends. Germline loops: CDR1 SGHTA, CDR2 FQGNSA. CDR3 amino acids: CASSPGPVQYTEAFF. The CDR3 nucleotides read TGTGCCAGCAGCCCCGGCCCAGTTCAGTACACTGAAGCTTTCTTT.

The chain recombines TRBV7-2 with TRBJ2-7; TRBD2 is a possible D gene (5 bases). CDR1 is SGHTA, CDR2 FQGNSA, per germline. V dropped 5 bases and J dropped 6 bases, with 17 bases sitting between them. The CDR3 length is 14 residues. The CDR3 region is CASSPAGPLGEQYF. Here the CDR3 DNA reads TGTGCCAGCAGCCCGGCGGGTCCTCTAGGCGAGCAGTACTTC.

This rearrangement joins TRBV15 to TRBJ1-2; TRBD1 matches at 8 bases. The CDR3 sequence is 14 residues long. The V and J ends lost 3 bases and 4 bases, in that order; junction bases with no gene match: 4. From germline, CDR1 is LNHNV and CDR2 YYDKDF (reference sequence). In nucleotides, the CDR3 is TGTGCCACCAGCAGTGGACAGGGTCGCTATGGCTACACCTTC. This gives the protein CATSSGQGRYGYTF.

The rearrangement uses TRBV12-3 or TRBV12-4 and TRBJ1-5; maybe TRBD1 (5 bases). The CDR3 is 13 residues long. V lost 5 bases and J 9 bases, leaving 14 bases between the germline ends. The CDR3 coding sequence is TGTGCCAGCAGTCCAGCGGGGCGGCGGCCCCAGCATTTT. Translated, it gives CASSPAGRRPQHF.

CDR3 loop: CASSPLRQKNYGYTF. CDR3 nucleotide sequence: TGTGCCAGCAGTCCCCTTCGACAGAAGAACTATGGCTACACCTTC. The chain uses TRBV25-1 and TRBJ1-2, with D possibly TRBD1 on 5 matching bases. CDR3 length equals 15 residues. Looked up from germline, CDR1 is MGHDK and CDR2 is SYGVNS. Trimming removed 5 bases at V and 2 bases at J, with 15 bases between.

The J gene is TRBJ1-4, the V gene TRBV11-2; D is ambiguous. Germline V lookup: CDR1 SGHAT, CDR2 FQNNGV. The CDR3 loop spans 14 amino acids. V was trimmed by 3 bases and J by 8 bases, leaving 13 bases between them. The CDR3 DNA sequence: TGTGCCAGCAGCTTGTCGTCGACGGGAGAAAAACTGTTTTTT. Encoded protein: CASSLSSTGEKLFF.

The chain uses TRBV6-5 and TRBJ1-2; 9 bases agree with TRBD1. Germline values: CDR1 MNHEY, CDR2 SVGAGI. The CDR3 is 15 amino acids. The V segment lost 1 base and the J segment 8 bases; nucleotides outside the gene matches: 8. The CDR3 region has the DNA TGTGCCAGCAGTTACTTTACCGGGGACAGGGACGGCTACACCTTC. This sequence encodes CASSYFTGDRDGYTF.

This CDR3 reads CASSLGGNSYEQYF. In DNA form, the CDR3 reads TGTGCCAGCAGCTTGGGCGGAAACTCCTACGAGCAGTACTTC. The chain couples TRBV5-5 to TRBJ2-7; D is unresolved. Germline CDR1 and CDR2: SGHKS and YYEKEE (reference sequence). V was trimmed by 0 bases and J by 0 bases, leaving 7 bases between them. The CDR3 has 14 amino acids.

This clone occurred once. This sequence joins TRBV3-1 (or the pseudogene TRBV3-2) and TRBJ2-7; perhaps TRBD1 as D (5 bases). Trimming removed 1 base at V and 12 bases at J, with 13 bases between. The CDR3 consists of 12 residues. The germline CDR1 and CDR2 sequences are LGHDT and YNNKEL (reference sequence). CDR3 sequence: CASSQALMGPYF. For the CDR3, the DNA is TGTGCCAGCAGCCAAGCCCTAATGGGGCCGTACTTC.

The chain recombines TRBV7-9 with TRBJ2-7, with TRBD1 matching 10 bases. V shed 5 bases and J 5 bases; nucleotides not matched to a gene: 6. This CDR3 is built from 14 residues. The germline V gene has CDR1 SEHNR and CDR2 FQNEAQ (reference sequence). DNA for the CDR3: TGTGCCAGCAGCCTCGGACAGGGGGGGCACGAGCAGTACTTC. Translated: CASSLGQGGHEQYF.

The chain links TRBV19 to TRBJ2-2; possible D gene TRBD1, 5 bases. The CDR3 spans 14 residues. Trimming removed 1 base at V and 4 bases at J, with 7 bases between. In germline, CDR1 is LNHDA, CDR2 SQIVND (reference sequence). CDR3 coding DNA: TGTGCCAGTAGTATAGGGCAGGGCACCGGGGAGCTGTTTTTT. This sequence encodes CASSIGQGTGELFF.

This clone occurred a few times. V and J are TRBV30 and TRBJ1-1, with 8 bases that match TRBD1. Looked up from germline, CDR1 is GTSNPN and CDR2 is SVGIG (reference sequence). This CDR3 spans 13 amino acids. V lost 4 bases to trimming and J lost 1 base; unmatched junction nucleotides: 2. CDR3 protein: CAWNGQGNTEAFF. CDR3 in DNA: TGTGCCTGGAACGGACAGGGGAACACTGAAGCTTTCTTT.

This chain connects TRBV7-8 to TRBJ2-7, with 10 positions matching TRBD2. Germline lookup yields CDR1 SGHVS and CDR2 FQNEAQ. V was clipped by 5 bases and J by 5 bases; unmatched bases: 9. The CDR3 has 15 amino acids. This CDR3 reads CASSLRTSGVHEQYF. CDR3 bases: TGTGCCAGCAGCCTACGGACTAGCGGAGTCCACGAGCAGTACTTC. The variable domain in full, with the rest retrieved from reference TRBV7-8 and TRBJ2-7, is GAGVSQSPRYKVAKRGQDVALRCDPISGHVSLFWYQQALGQGPEFLTYFQNEAQLDKSGLPSDRFFAERPEGSVSTLKIQRTQQEDSAVYLCASSLRTSGVHEQYFGPGTRLTVT.

This chain links TRBV19 with TRBJ1-6, with a weak D call TRBD1 (6 bases). The CDR3 runs to 12 residues. CDR1 LNHDA and CDR2 SQIVND come from the germline V gene (reference sequence). Trimming took off 3 bases at V and 13 bases at J, with 10 bases between the two ends. Here the CDR3 reads CASSMGAGPLHF. The CDR3 region has the DNA TGTGCCAGTAGTATGGGGGCAGGGCCCCTCCACTTT.